This T cell receptor beta chain was obtained from a study of CD8+CD57+ T cells in acquired aplastic anemia. For the study at large: The sorted CD4+ and CD8+ cells yielded an average around 3 ug of DNA.

All patients picked for sequencing had shown, by flow cytometry, an expansion of CD8+CD57+ cells. With regard to this clonotype: The junction departs from the called germline gene at one end, perhaps through a read error.

TCR beta VDJ and CDR3 were profiled, and genomic DNA was the template. TCRdb reprocessed the reads via MiXCR and lists one record per CDR3 protein. This sample yields under 350,000 distinct CDR3 sequences, of which approximately 58% are seen a single time; approximately 1.3% belongs to the top ten. The CDR3 loop spans 16 amino acids. CDR1 and CDR2 (germline): SNHLY, FYNNEI. The receptor was derived from a human donor with aplastic anemia. The chain carries TRBV2 and TRBJ2-6; tentatively, D is TRBD2 (6 bases). The sample comprised sorted CD4+, CD8+, or CD8+CD57+ T cells (not recorded which) from PBMCs. The CDR3 nucleotides read TGTGCCAGCAGTGAGTCTTTCGGCAGGGAGGCCTACGTCCTGACTTTC. It yields the protein CASSESFGREAYVLTF. The full variable domain, completed using reference TRBV2 and TRBJ2-6, is EPEVTQTPSHQVTQMGQEVILRCVPISNHLYFYWYRQILGQKVEFLVSFYNNEISEKSEIFDDQFSVERPDGSNFTLKIRSTKLEDSAMYFCASSESFGREAYVLTFGAGSRLTVL.